The clone carrying this T cell receptor beta chain was counted a few times. In the original workflow: Amplification of reference gene primers was used by the study to estimate nucleated cell counts. Sequencing used immunoSEQ multiplex PCR; TCRdb keeps in-frame clones, though not all of them. The V and J calls and clone size were taken over from that table, and D and trimming were inferred from the DNA. The sample lists tens of thousands of clones, 89% occurring once. The CDR3 spans 14 residues. V was pared by 5 bases and J by 1 base, with 11 bases between. Germline V gene data show CDR1 as LNHDA and CDR2 as SQIVND (reference sequence). This sample stems from a study of blood T cell repertoires in COVID-19. Whole-study context: T cells, B-cell-depleted T cells, or PBMCs provided the cDNA or gDNA that served as material.

Sequenced material: peripheral blood. The TCR sequence derives from an elderly man with acute or convalescent COVID-19. The V gene is TRBV19, the J gene TRBJ2-5; tentative D call: TRBD2 (5 bases). The CDR3 reads CASSVGVGQETQYF. The CDR3 nucleotides are TGTGCCAGTAGTGTGGGAGTGGGCCAAGAGACCCAGTACTTC.